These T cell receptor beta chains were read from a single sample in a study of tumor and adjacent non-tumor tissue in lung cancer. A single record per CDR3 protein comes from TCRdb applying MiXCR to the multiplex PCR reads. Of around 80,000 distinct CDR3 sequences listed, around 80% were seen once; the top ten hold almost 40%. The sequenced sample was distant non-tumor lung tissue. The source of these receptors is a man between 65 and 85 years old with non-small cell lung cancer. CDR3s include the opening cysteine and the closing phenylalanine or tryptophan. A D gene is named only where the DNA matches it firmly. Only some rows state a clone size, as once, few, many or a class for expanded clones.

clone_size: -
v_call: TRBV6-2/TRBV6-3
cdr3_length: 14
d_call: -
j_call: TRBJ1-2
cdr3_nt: TGTGCCAGCAGTACCGACAGGATTAACTATGGCTACACCTTC
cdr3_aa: CASSTDRINYGYTF

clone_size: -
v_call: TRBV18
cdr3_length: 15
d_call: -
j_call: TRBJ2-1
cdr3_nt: TGTGCCAGCTCATTGTTCGGATCCGTTTTTAATGAGCAGTTCTTC
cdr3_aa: CASSLFGSVFNEQFF

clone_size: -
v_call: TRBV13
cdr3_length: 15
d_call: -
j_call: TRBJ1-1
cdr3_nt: TGTGCCAGCAGCCCCGGGATACGTTCGAACACTGAAGCTTTCTTT
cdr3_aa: CASSPGIRSNTEAFF

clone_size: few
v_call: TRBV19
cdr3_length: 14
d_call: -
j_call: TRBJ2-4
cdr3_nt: TGTGCCAGTAGTACCGGGATTAGAAAAAACATTCAGTACTTC
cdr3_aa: CASSTGIRKNIQYF

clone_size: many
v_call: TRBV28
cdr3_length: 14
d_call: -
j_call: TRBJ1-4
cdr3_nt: TGTGCCAGCAGGACTGGTGGAGCTAATGAAAAACTGTTTTTT
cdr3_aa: CASRTGGANEKLFF

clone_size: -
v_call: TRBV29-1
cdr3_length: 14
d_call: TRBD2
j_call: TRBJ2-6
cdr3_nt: TGCAGTATTGAGGCGGGGGCTGGGGCCAACGTCCTGACTTTC
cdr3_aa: CSIEAGAGANVLTF

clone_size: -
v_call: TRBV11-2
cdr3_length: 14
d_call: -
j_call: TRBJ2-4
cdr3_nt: TGTGACAACAGCCCCCCGGTTCAAGTTGGCATTCAGTACTTC
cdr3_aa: CDNSPPVQVGIQYF

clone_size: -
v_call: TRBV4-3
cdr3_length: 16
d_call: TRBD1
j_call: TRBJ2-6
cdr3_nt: TGCGCCAACAGCCCCTCACAGGGGTCTGGGGGCAACGTCCTGACTTTC
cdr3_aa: CANSPSQGSGGNVLTF

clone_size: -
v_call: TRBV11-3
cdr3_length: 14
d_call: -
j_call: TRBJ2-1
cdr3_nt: TGTGCCAGCAGTTCAGATCCCTCCTACAATGAAGAGTTCTTC
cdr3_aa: CASSSDPSYNEEFF

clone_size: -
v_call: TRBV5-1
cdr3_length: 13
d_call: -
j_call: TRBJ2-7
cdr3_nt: TGCGCCAGCAGCCGGATAGTGATCTACGAGCAGTACTTC
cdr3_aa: CASSRIVIYEQYF

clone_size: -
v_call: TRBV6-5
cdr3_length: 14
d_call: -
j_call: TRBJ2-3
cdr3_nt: TGTATCAGCAGTTTTGGTAGCGGCACAGATACGCAGTATTTT
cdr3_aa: CISSFGSGTDTQYF

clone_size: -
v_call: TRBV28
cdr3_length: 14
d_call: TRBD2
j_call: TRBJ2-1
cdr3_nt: TGTGCCAGCGATAGTAGCGGGATTGAAAAAAAGCAGTTCTTC
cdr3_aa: CASDSSGIEKKQFF

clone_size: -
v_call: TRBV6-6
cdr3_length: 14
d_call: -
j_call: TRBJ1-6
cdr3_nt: TGTGCCAGCAGCCGTCCAGAGGGTAATTCAACCTTCCACTTT
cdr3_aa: CASSRPEGNSTFHF

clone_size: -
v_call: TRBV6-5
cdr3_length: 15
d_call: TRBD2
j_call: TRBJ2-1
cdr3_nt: TGTGCCAGCATTTACCTTGGCGGTAGCGGGAGGGCGGTGTTCTTC
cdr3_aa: CASIYLGGSGRAVFF

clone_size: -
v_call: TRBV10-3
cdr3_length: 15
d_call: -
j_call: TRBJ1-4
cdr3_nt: TGTGCAATCAGTGAGAACTTTGAGGAAAATGAAAAACTGTTTTTT
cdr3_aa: CAISENFEENEKLFF

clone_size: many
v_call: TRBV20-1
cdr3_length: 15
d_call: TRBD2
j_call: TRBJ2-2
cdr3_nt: TGCAGTGCAATTAGCGGGGAGAAGAACACCGGGGAGCTGTTTTTT
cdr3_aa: CSAISGEKNTGELFF

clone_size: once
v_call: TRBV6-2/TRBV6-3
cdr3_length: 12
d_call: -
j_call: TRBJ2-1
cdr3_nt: TGTACCAGCAGACCCTCAGGGAATGAGCGGTTCTTC
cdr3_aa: CTSRPSGNERFF

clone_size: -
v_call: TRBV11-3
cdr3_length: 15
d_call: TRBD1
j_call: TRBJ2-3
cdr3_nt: TGTGTCAGCAGCCCAAGACAGGGAGCCACTTATACGCGGTATTTT
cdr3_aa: CVSSPRQGATYTRYF